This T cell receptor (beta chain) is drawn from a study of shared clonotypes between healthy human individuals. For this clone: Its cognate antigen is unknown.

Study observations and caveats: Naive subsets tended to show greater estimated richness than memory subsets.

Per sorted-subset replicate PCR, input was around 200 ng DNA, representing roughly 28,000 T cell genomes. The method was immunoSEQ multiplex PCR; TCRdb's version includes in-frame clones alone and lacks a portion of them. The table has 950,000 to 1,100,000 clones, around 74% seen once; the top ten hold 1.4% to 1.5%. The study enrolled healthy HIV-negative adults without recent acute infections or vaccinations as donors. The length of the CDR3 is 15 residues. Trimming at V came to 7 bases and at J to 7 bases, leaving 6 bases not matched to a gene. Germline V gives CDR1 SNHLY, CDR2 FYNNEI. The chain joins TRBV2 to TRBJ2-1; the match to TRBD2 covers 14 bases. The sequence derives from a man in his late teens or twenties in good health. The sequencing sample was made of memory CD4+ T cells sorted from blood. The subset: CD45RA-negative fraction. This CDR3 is CASTLGTSGGNEQFF. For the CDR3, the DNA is TGTGCCAGCACCCTCGGGACTAGCGGGGGAAATGAGCAGTTCTTC.